Listed here are 30 T cell receptor beta chains from one sample, sequenced in a study of blood T cell repertoires in COVID-19. The assay was immunoSEQ multiplex PCR, and TCRdb's table has in-frame clones only and misses some. Seen here are about 27,000 clones, about 90% observed once, and the top ten hold roughly 8%. Sequencing was done on a sample of peripheral blood. These TCRs come from a woman in her forties or fifties with active COVID-19.

This chain links TRBV7-9 with TRBJ2-6; no reliable D call. CDR3 size: 14 residues. The V gene's germline CDR1 is SEHNR and CDR2 FQNEAQ (reference sequence). Trimming stripped 4 bases from V and 0 bases from J, with 4 bases between. The CDR3 bases are TGTGCCAGCAGCTGGAGCTCTGGGGCCAACGTCCTGACTTTC. Protein product: CASSWSSGANVLTF.

The chain uses TRBV5-1 and TRBJ1-4, with 7 bases aligning to TRBD1. The CDR3 is 15 residues long. V shed 1 base, J shed 8 bases, and the junction held 8 bases outside the gene matches. CDR1 is SGHRS and CDR2 is YFSETQ in the germline V gene. The CDR3 sequence is CASSLNGQVGEKLFF. The CDR3 bases are TGCGCCAGCAGCTTGAATGGACAGGTTGGCGAAAAACTGTTTTTT. The variable domain in full, with the rest retrieved from reference TRBV5-1 and TRBJ1-4, is KAGVTQTPRYLIKTRGQQVTLSCSPISGHRSVSWYQQTPGQGLQFLFEYFSETQRNKGNFPGRFSGRQFSNSRSEMNVSTLELGDSALYLCASSLNGQVGEKLFFGSGTQLSVL.

The chain carries TRBV7-2 and TRBJ2-5, with TRBD2 identical over 10 bases. This CDR3 comprises 16 residues. With 2 bases clipped from V and 4 bases from J, the junction kept 7 bases outside the gene matches. Germline CDR1 is SGHTA and CDR2 is FQGNSA. CDR3 sequence: CASSLRLAGGRETQYF. Written as DNA, the CDR3 is TGTGCCAGCAGCTTAAGGTTAGCGGGAGGTCGAGAGACCCAGTACTTC.

This rearrangement joins TRBV19 to TRBJ2-2; D is perhaps TRBD2 (5 bases). The CDR3 runs 14 residues. Trimming took 5 bases from V and 6 from J, leaving 13 bases between them. CDR1 and CDR2 (germline): LNHDA, SQIVND (reference sequence). The CDR3 coding sequence is TGTGCCAGTAGTGTGCGAGACTACTCCGGGGAGCTGTTTTTT. The encoded protein is CASSVRDYSGELFF.

The chain joins TRBV6-5 to TRBJ1-4; 8 positions match TRBD1. The CDR3 has 14 amino acids. The J segment lost 5 bases and the V segment lost 6 bases, leaving 5 bases of the junction unmatched. Germline CDR1 MNHEY, CDR2 SVGAGI. CDR3 amino acids: CASRGNRGNEKLFF. In DNA form, the CDR3 reads TGTGCCAGCAGGGGGAACAGGGGGAATGAAAAACTGTTTTTT.

This rearrangement joins TRBV7-3 to TRBJ2-2; D call uncertain. This CDR3 is built from 16 residues. V gave up 1 base and J gave up 0 bases, with 9 bases separating them. The V gene's germline CDR1 is SGHTA and CDR2 FQGTGA. CDR3 protein: CASSLISTANTGELFF. The CDR3 nucleotides are TGTGCCAGCAGCTTAATATCAACAGCGAACACCGGGGAGCTGTTTTTT.

This clone has only one observation. The chain couples TRBV2 to TRBJ2-3, with 14 nucleotides matching TRBD2. The CDR3 totals 18 residues. Trimming took 8 bases from V and 4 from J; bases not matched to a gene: 14. The germline V gene encodes CDR1 SNHLY and CDR2 FYNNEI. This CDR3 is CASGRGKGLAGAADTQYF. The CDR3 DNA reads TGTGCCAGCGGGAGGGGAAAGGGACTAGCGGGGGCGGCAGATACGCAGTATTTT.

The chain uses TRBV5-1 and TRBJ2-2, with D possibly being TRBD1 (6 bases). V lost 2 bases and J 7 bases, leaving 9 bases between the germline ends. This CDR3 region has 13 residues. The germline V gene encodes CDR1 SGHRS and CDR2 YFSETQ. CDR3 nucleotides: TGCGCCAGCAGCTTACAGGGAATCGGGGAGCTGTTTTTT. Translation: CASSLQGIGELFF.

The rearrangement joins TRBV4-1 to TRBJ2-1; 8 bases are shared with TRBD2. This CDR3 comprises 16 residues. Germline lookup yields CDR1 MGHRA and CDR2 YSYEKL. The V segment lost 3 bases and the J segment 2 bases; nucleotides outside the gene matches: 6. The CDR3 spells CASSQSQRGTYNEQFF. CDR3 coding DNA: TGCGCCAGCAGCCAGTCACAGCGGGGGACCTACAATGAGCAGTTCTTC.

The V gene is TRBV6-1, the J gene TRBJ2-1; D gene ambiguous. This CDR3 spans 13 amino acids. Trimming took off 2 bases at V and 8 bases at J, with 10 bases between the two ends. Germline CDR1 MNHNS, CDR2 SASEGT. CDR3 coding DNA: TGTGCCAGCAGTGAATCGTTATCGGATGAGCAGTTCTTC. It specifies CASSESLSDEQFF.

The chain uses TRBV29-1 and TRBJ1-5, with TRBD1 as a possible D gene (6 bases). Germline lookup yields CDR1 SQVTM and CDR2 ANQGSEA. V was clipped by 4 bases and J by 1 base, with 14 bases between them. CDR3 length: 15 amino acids. DNA for the CDR3: TGCAGCGTTGTAGAAACAGGGTTCAGCAATCAGCCCCAGCATTTT. Amino acid sequence: CSVVETGFSNQPQHF.

J is TRBJ1-2 and V is TRBV12-3 or TRBV12-4; no definite D call. The CDR3 is 13 residues long. Between the trimmed V and J ends, which lost 3 bases and 0 bases, there was a span of 5 bases. The CDR3 coding sequence is TGTGCCAGCAGTTTCGGAGCTAACTATGGCTACACCTTC. Encoded protein: CASSFGANYGYTF.

CDR3 in amino acids: CASSRVGAKNIQYF. Here the CDR3 DNA reads TGTGCCAGCAGCCGGGTTGGGGCCAAAAACATTCAGTACTTC. V gene TRBV27 combines with J gene TRBJ2-4; no firm D call. Trimming shortened V by 6 bases and J by 1 base, and 10 bases separated the two germline ends. Germline CDR1 MNHEY, CDR2 SMNVEV (reference sequence). The CDR3 extends over 14 amino acids.

A note on this clone: Distinct nucleotide sequences in the sample also encode this CDR3. This chain joins TRBV6-5 and TRBJ1-1; D gene uncertain. V was clipped by 6 bases and J by 1 base, with 9 bases between them. Germline CDR1 and CDR2: MNHEY and SVGAGI. The CDR3 is 13 amino acids. The CDR3: CASSRGANTEAFF. For the CDR3, the DNA is TGTGCCAGCAGCCGAGGTGCGAACACTGAAGCTTTCTTT.

V gene TRBV12-5 combines with J gene TRBJ2-1; 12 bases map to TRBD2. The germline V gene has CDR1 LGHNT and CDR2 FRNRAP. The V and J ends lost 3 bases and 9 bases, in that order; junction bases with no gene match: 6. The CDR3 extends over 15 amino acids. CDR3 in amino acids: CASGLWTSGTGEQFF. CDR3 coding DNA: TGTGCTAGTGGTTTATGGACTAGCGGGACCGGTGAGCAGTTCTTC.

The J gene is TRBJ2-7, the V gene TRBV2; 10 bases are a match to TRBD2. The CDR3 loop spans 14 amino acids. The junction had 8 bases not matched to a gene; V was cut back by 6 bases and J by 6 bases. CDR1 SNHLY and CDR2 FYNNEI come from the germline V gene. CDR3 DNA sequence: TGTGCCAGCAGAAACAGGGGGACTAGCGTCGAGCAGTACTTC. The encoded protein is CASRNRGTSVEQYF.

V usage is TRBV6-6 and J usage is TRBJ2-5; 10 nucleotides line up with TRBD1. The germline gives CDR1 MNHNY, CDR2 SVGAGI (reference sequence). The CDR3 is 14 residues long. The J segment lost 5 bases and the V segment lost 6 bases, leaving 6 bases of the junction unmatched. CDR3 nucleotide sequence: TGTGCCAGCAGGGGACAGGGGAGTAGGGAGACCCAGTACTTC. It translates to CASRGQGSRETQYF.

The chain recombines TRBV2 with TRBJ1-3, with 11 bases fitting TRBD1. The CDR3 contains 13 residues. J gave up 6 bases and V 9 bases, and 4 bases lay outside the gene matches. Germline V lookup: CDR1 SNHLY, CDR2 FYNNEI. CDR3 region: CARGGQGENTIYF. The CDR3, as DNA: TGTGCCAGAGGGGGACAGGGGGAAAACACCATATATTTT.

CDR3 amino acids: CASSSGTGSYNEQFF. The CDR3 nucleotides read TGTGCCAGCAGTTCCGGGACAGGGTCCTACAATGAGCAGTTCTTC. The V gene is TRBV28, the J gene TRBJ2-1; 9 bases agree with TRBD1. The CDR3 loop spans 15 amino acids. With V trimmed by 4 bases and J by 1 base, 2 bases remained unmatched. The V gene's germline CDR1 is MDHEN and CDR2 SYDVKM.

The J gene is TRBJ2-7, the V gene TRBV4-1; 9 bases match TRBD2. The CDR3 sequence is 18 residues long. V trimming: 4 bases; J trimming: 3 bases; junction bases outside the gene matches: 16. The germline V gene encodes CDR1 MGHRA and CDR2 YSYEKL. The CDR3 DNA reads as TGCGCCAGCAGCCCAGAGCCAAGGGGGGTAGCGGGAGTCTACGAGCAGTACTTC. This sequence encodes CASSPEPRGVAGVYEQYF.

This clone has only one observation. The V call is TRBV4-2, the J call TRBJ2-1; TRBD2 aligns across 7 bases. The J segment lost 6 bases and the V segment lost 8 bases, leaving 10 bases of the junction unmatched. CDR3 length: 14 amino acids. Germline CDR1 LGHNA, CDR2 YNFKEQ. CDR3 loop: CASQSGIGSNEQFF. Here the CDR3 DNA reads TGTGCCAGCCAGAGCGGGATAGGGAGCAATGAGCAGTTCTTC.

J is TRBJ1-1 and V is TRBV9, with a weak D call TRBD1 (6 bases). This CDR3 has 14 residues. Germline lookup yields CDR1 SGDLS and CDR2 YYNGEE. V lost 4 bases to trimming and J lost 8 bases, with 18 bases between them. The CDR3 DNA is TGTGCCAGCAGCCCAATATCACAGGGTCGGGAAGCTTTCTTT. This encodes CASSPISQGREAFF. Full variable domain (missing parts from reference TRBV9 and TRBJ1-1): DSGVTQTPKHLITATGQRVTLRCSPRSGDLSVYWYQQSLDQGLQFLIQYYNGEERAKGNILERFSAQQFPDLHSELNLSSLELGDSALYFCASSPISQGREAFFGQGTRLTVV.

This clone was detected a few times. The rearrangement joins TRBV2 to TRBJ1-2; D is undetermined. Trimming shortened V by 7 bases and J by 6 bases, and 12 bases separated the two germline ends. There are 12 residues in the CDR3. The germline gives CDR1 SNHLY, CDR2 FYNNEI. This CDR3 reads CASTAGFDGYTF. For the CDR3, the DNA is TGTGCCAGCACGGCGGGGTTCGATGGCTACACCTTC.

As concerns this clone: The sample holds other DNA sequences that translate to the same CDR3. The chain joins TRBV7-9 to TRBJ1-1; D is uncertain. This CDR3 region has 13 residues. From germline, CDR1 is SEHNR and CDR2 FQNEAQ (reference sequence). Trimming pared 5 bases from V and 0 bases from J, leaving 7 bases between. For the CDR3, the DNA is TGTGCCAGCAGCATCGACATGAACACTGAAGCTTTCTTT. Its translation: CASSIDMNTEAFF.

This chain links TRBV1 with TRBJ2-5; no DNA check was done on the table's D call, TRBD1. TRBV1 represents a pseudogene. The CDR3 spans 15 residues. CDR3 nucleotides: TGCACCAGCAGCCAACCTGACAGTGTCCAAGAGACCCAGTACTTC. Protein sequence: CTSSQPDSVQETQYF.

The chain is built from TRBV11-3 and TRBJ1-2; D call uncertain. Between the trimmed V and J ends, which lost 3 bases and 7 bases, there was a span of 9 bases. The germline V gene encodes CDR1 SGHNT and CDR2 YENEEA. This CDR3 region has 12 residues. The CDR3 here is CASSFWALGYTF. The CDR3 DNA follows: TGTGCCAGCAGCTTCTGGGCGCTTGGCTACACCTTC.

This sequence joins TRBV5-1 and TRBJ2-7; D remains unclear. The V end was cut by 3 bases, the J end by 2 bases, with 15 bases between. CDR3 length: 15 residues. CDR1 and CDR2 from the germline V gene are SGHRS and YFSETQ. The CDR3 nucleotides read TGCGCCAGCAGCTCCCACGGGTCTTCGGCCTACGAGCAGTACTTC. This translates into CASSSHGSSAYEQYF.

The genes are TRBV5-8 and TRBJ1-1; D perhaps matches TRBD1 (6 bases). Germline CDR1 SGHTS, CDR2 YDEGEE. Trimming shortened V by 4 bases and J by 8 bases, and 12 bases separated the two germline ends. This CDR3 is built from 12 residues. CDR3 bases: TGTGCCAGCAGCAAGGACAGAAGGGAAGCTTTCTTT. This sequence encodes CASSKDRREAFF.

J is TRBJ2-1 and V is TRBV28; D might be TRBD2 (6 bases). V shed 8 bases and J shed 5 bases, with 10 bases lying between them. CDR1 and CDR2 (germline): MDHEN, SYDVKM. This CDR3 has 12 amino acids. CDR3 DNA sequence: TGTGCCAGCTCTAGGACTAACAATGAGCAGTTCTTC. This translates into CASSRTNNEQFF.

In its sample, this clone was seen once. The gene calls are TRBV15 and TRBJ2-4; 10 nucleotides line up with TRBD2. With 1 base clipped from V and 1 base from J, the junction kept 1 base outside the gene matches. The CDR3 runs to 16 residues. CDR1 is LNHNV and CDR2 is YYDKDF in the germline V gene (reference sequence). This CDR3 reads CATSRASGSAKNIQYF. DNA for the CDR3: TGTGCCACCAGCAGAGCTAGCGGGAGTGCCAAAAACATTCAGTACTTC.